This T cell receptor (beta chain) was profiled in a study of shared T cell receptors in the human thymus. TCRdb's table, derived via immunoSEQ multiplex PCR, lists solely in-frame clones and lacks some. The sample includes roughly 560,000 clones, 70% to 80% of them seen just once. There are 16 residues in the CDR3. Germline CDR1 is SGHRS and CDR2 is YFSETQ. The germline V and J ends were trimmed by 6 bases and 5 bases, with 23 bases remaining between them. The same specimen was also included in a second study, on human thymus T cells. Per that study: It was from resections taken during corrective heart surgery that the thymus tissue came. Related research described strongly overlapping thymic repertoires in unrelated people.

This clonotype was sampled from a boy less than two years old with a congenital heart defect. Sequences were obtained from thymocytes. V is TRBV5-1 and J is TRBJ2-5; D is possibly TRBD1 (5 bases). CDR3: CASKGWGNPKMETQYF. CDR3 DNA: TGCGCCAGCAAGGGGTGGGGTAACCCGAAAATGGAGACCCAGTACTTC.